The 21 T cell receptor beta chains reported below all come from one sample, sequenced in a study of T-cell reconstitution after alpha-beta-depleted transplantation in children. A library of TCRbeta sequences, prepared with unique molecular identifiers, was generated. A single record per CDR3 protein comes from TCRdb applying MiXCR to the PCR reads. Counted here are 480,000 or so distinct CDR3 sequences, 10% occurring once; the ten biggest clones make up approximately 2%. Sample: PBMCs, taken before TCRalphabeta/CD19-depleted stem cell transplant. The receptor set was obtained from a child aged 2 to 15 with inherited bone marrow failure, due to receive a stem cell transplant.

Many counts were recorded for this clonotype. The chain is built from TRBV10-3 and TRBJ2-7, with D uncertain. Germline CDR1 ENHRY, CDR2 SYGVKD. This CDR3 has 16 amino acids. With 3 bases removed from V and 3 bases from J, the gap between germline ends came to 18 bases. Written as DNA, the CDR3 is TGTGCCATCAGTGATGAGGAAGGGTCGTACTACTACGAGCAGTACTTC. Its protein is CAISDEEGSYYYEQYF.

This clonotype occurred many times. The CDR3 loop reads CASSQDGRQGRTGELFF. The CDR3 DNA reads TGCGCCAGCAGCCAAGACGGGAGACAGGGGAGAACCGGGGAGCTGTTTTTT. The chain uses TRBV4-1 and TRBJ2-2; 8 bases agree with TRBD1. Germline values: CDR1 MGHRA, CDR2 YSYEKL. The V gene end was trimmed by 0 bases and the J gene end by 5 bases; junction bases not matched to a gene: 8. This CDR3 is built from 17 residues.

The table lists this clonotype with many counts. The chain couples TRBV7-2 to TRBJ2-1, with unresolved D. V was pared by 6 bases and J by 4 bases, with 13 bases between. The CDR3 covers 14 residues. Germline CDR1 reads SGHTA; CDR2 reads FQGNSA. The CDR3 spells CASRAVFDYNEQFF. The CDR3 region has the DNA TGTGCCAGCAGAGCCGTTTTTGATTACAATGAGCAGTTCTTC.

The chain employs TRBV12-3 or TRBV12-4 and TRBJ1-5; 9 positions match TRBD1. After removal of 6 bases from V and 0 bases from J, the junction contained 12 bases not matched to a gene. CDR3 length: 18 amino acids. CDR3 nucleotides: TGTGCCAGCAGCATACAGGGGGCCCTTAGACATAGCAATCAGCCCCAGCATTTT. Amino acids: CASSIQGALRHSNQPQHF.

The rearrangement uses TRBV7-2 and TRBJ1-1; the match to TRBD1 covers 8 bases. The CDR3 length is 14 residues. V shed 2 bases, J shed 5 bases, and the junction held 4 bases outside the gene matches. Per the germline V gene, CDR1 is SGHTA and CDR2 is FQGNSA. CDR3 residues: CASSLITGGTEAFF. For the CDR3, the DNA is TGTGCCAGCAGCTTAATTACAGGGGGAACTGAAGCTTTCTTT.

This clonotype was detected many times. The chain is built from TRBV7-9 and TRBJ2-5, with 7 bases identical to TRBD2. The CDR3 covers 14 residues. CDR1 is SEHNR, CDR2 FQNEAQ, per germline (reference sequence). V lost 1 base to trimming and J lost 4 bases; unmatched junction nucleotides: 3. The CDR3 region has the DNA TGTGCCAGCAGCTTAGAGACTAGCCGAGAGACCCAGTACTTC. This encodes CASSLETSRETQYF. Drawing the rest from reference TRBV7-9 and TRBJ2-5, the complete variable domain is DTGVSQNPRHKITKRGQNVTFRCDPISEHNRLYWYRQTLGQGPEFLTYFQNEAQLEKSRLLSDRFSAERPKGSFSTLEIQRTEQGDSAMYLCASSLETSRETQYFGPGTRLLVL.

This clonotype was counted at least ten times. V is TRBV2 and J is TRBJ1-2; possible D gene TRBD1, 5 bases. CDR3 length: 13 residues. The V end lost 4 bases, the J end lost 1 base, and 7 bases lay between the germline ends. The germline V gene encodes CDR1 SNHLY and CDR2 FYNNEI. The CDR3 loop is CASSVRGNYGYTF. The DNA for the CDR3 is TGTGCCAGCAGTGTAAGGGGTAACTATGGCTACACCTTC.

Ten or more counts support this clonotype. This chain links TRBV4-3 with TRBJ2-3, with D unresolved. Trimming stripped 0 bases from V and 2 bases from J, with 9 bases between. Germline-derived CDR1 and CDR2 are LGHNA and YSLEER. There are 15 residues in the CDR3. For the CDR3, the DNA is TGCGCCAGCAGCCAAGAGGGCAGACCCACAGATACGCAGTATTTT. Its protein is CASSQEGRPTDTQYF.

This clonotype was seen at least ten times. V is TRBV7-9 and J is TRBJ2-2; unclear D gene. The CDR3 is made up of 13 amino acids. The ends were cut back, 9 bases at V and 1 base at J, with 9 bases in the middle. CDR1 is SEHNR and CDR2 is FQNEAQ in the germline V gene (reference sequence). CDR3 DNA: TGTGCCAGTATATTTGGGAACACCGGGGAGCTGTTTTTT. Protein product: CASIFGNTGELFF.

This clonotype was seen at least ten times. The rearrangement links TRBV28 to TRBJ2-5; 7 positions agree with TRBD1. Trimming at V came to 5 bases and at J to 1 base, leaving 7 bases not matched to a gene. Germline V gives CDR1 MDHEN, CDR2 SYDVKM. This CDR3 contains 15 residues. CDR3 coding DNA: TGTGCCAGCAGTCCCTACCCAGGGGGCCAAGAGACCCAGTACTTC. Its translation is CASSPYPGGQETQYF.

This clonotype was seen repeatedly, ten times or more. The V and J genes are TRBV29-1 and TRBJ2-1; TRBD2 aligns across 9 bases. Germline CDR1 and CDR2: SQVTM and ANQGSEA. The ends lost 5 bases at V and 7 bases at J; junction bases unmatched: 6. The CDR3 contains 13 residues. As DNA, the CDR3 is TGCAGCGTTAGAGCGGGAGGTGGTAATGAGCAGTTCTTC. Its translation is CSVRAGGGNEQFF.

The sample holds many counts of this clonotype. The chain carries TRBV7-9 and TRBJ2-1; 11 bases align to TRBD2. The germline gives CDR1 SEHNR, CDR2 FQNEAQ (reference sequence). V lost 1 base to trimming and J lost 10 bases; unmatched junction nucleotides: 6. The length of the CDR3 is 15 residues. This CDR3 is CASSLDLAGGGEQFF. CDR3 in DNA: TGTGCCAGCAGCTTAGACCTAGCGGGAGGTGGAGAGCAGTTCTTC.

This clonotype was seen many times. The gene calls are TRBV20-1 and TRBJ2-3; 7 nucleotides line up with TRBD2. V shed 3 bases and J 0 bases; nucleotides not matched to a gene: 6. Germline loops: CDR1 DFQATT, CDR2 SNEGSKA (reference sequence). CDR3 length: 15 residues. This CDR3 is CSASGRPTSTDTQYF. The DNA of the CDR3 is TGCAGTGCTAGCGGGAGGCCTACTAGCACAGATACGCAGTATTTT.

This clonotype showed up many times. CDR3 sequence: CAISPGQQTDTEAFF. Written as DNA, the CDR3 is TGTGCCATCAGTCCGGGACAGCAGACCGACACTGAAGCTTTCTTT. The chain links TRBV10-3 to TRBJ1-1, with 7 nucleotides matching TRBD1. V lost 5 bases to trimming and J lost 3 bases; unmatched junction nucleotides: 9. The CDR3 extends over 15 amino acids. The germline gives CDR1 ENHRY, CDR2 SYGVKD.

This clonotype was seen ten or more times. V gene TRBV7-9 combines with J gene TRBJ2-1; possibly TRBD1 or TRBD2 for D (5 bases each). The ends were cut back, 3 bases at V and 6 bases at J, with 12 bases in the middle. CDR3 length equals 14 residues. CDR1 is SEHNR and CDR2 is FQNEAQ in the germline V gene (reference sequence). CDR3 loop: CASSFVGGANEQFF. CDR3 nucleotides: TGTGCCAGCAGCTTCGTTGGGGGTGCCAATGAGCAGTTCTTC. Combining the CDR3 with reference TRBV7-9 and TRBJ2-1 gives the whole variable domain DTGVSQNPRHKITKRGQNVTFRCDPISEHNRLYWYRQTLGQGPEFLTYFQNEAQLEKSRLLSDRFSAERPKGSFSTLEIQRTEQGDSAMYLCASSFVGGANEQFFGPGTRLTVL.

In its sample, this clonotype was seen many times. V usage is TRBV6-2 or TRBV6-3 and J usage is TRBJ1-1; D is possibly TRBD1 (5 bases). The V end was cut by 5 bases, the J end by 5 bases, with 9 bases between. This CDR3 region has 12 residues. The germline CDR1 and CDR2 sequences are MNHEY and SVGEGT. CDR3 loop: CASSLGETEAFF. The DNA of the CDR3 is TGTGCCAGCAGTCTAGGGGAAACTGAAGCTTTCTTT.

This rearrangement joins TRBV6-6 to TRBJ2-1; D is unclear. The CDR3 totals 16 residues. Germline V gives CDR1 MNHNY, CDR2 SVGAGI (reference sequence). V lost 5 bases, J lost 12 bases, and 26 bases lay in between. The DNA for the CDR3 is TGTGCCAGCAGTCGTCCTGGCGAACGGGCGAATGAGTGGCAGTTCTTC. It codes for CASSRPGERANEWQFF.

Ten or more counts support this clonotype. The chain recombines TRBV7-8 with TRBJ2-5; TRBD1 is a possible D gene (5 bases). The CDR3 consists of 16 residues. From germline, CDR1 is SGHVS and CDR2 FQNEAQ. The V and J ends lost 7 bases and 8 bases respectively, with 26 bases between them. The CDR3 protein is CASNGPLRHGHETQYF. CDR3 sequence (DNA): TGTGCCAGCAACGGCCCTCTCCGGCACGGACACGAAACCCAGTACTTC.

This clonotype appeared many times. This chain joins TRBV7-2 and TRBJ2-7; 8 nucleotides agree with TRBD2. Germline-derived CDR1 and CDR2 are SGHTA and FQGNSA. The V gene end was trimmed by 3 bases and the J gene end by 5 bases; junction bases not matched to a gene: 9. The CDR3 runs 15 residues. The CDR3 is CASSFNSGNLNEQYF. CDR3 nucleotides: TGTGCCAGCAGCTTCAATAGCGGGAATCTGAACGAGCAGTACTTC.

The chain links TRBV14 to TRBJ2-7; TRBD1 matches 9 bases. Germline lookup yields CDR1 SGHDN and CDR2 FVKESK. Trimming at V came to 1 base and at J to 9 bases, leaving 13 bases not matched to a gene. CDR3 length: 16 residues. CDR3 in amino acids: CASSQVKGTGTLGQYF. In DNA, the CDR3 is TGTGCCAGCAGCCAAGTAAAAGGGACAGGGACGCTGGGGCAGTACTTC. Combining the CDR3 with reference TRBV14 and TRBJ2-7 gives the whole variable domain EAGVTQFPSHSVIEKGQTVTLRCDPISGHDNLYWYRRVMGKEIKFLLHFVKESKQDESGMPNNRFLAERTGGTYSTLKVQPAELEDSGVYFCASSQVKGTGTLGQYFGPGTRLTVT.

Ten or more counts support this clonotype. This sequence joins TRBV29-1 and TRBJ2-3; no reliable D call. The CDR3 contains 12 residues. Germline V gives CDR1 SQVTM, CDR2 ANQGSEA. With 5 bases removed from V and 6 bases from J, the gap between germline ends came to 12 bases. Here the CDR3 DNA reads TGCAGCGTTAGTACTGGTTCGGATACGCAGTATTTT. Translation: CSVSTGSDTQYF.